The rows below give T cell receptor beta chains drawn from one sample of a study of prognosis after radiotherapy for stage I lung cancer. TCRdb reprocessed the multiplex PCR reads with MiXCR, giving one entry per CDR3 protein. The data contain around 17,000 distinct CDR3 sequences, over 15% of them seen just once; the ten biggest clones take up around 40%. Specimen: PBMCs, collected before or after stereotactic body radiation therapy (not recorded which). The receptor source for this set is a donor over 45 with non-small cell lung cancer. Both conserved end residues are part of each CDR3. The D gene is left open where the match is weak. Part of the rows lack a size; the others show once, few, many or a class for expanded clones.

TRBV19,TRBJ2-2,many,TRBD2,CASSPSGGPPGELFF,TGTGCCAGTAGCCCTAGCGGGGGGCCCCCCGGGGAGCTGTTTTTT
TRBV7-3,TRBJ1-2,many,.,CASSLNGRDTDGYTF,TGTGCCAGCAGCTTAAATGGGCGGGACACGGATGGCTACACCTTC
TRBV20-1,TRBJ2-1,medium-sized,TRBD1,CSARDHYMRGPGYNEQFF,TGCAGTGCTAGAGATCACTACATGAGGGGGCCTGGGTACAATGAGCAGTTCTTC
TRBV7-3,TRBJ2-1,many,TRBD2,CASSRTSGSQGGYNEQFF,TGTGCCAGCAGCCGGACTAGCGGGAGCCAAGGGGGGTACAATGAGCAGTTCTTC
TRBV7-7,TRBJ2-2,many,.,CASSPDIPAGYYGELFF,TGTGCCAGCAGCCCTGATATACCTGCAGGCTATTACGGGGAGCTGTTTTTT
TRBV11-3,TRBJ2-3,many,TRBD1,CASSSTGDTQYF,TGTGCCAGCAGCTCGACAGGGGATACGCAGTATTTT
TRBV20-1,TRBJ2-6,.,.,CSAPIGQFHSGANVLTF,TGCAGTGCCCCGATCGGACAGTTCCACTCTGGGGCCAACGTCCTGACTTTC
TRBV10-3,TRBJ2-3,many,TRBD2,CAIRPSGGTDTQYF,TGTGCCATCCGCCCTAGCGGGGGAACAGATACGCAGTATTTT
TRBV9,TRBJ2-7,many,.,CASSVTGDLLYEQYF,TGTGCCAGCAGCGTAACGGGTGACTTATTGTACGAGCAGTACTTC
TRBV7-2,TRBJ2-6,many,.,CASSPLSLSGANVLTF,TGTGCCAGCAGCCCCCTCTCCCTCTCTGGGGCCAACGTCCTGACTTTC
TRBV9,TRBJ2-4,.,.,CASSVEAGLAKNIQYF,TGTGCCAGCAGCGTAGAGGCAGGCCTAGCCAAAAACATTCAGTACTTC
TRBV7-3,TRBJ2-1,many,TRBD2,CASSLGYLVGGGSYNEQFF,TGTGCCAGCAGCTTAGGTTACTTAGTGGGCGGGGGCTCCTACAATGAGCAGTTCTTC
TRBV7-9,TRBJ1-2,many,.,CASSFDGQGHGYTF,TGTGCCAGCAGCTTTGATGGGCAGGGGCATGGCTACACCTTC
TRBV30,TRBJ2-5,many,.,CAWSIWANIGETQYF,TGTGCCTGGAGTATTTGGGCAAACATTGGGGAGACCCAGTACTTC
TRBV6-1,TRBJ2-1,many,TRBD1,CASTPGQGTAEQFF,TGTGCCAGCACCCCGGGACAGGGTACGGCTGAGCAGTTCTTC
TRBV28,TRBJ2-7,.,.,CASSFTGLVGEQYF,TGTGCCAGCAGTTTCACAGGGTTAGTGGGCGAGCAGTACTTC
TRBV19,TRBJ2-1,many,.,CASSIVGAANEQFF,TGTGCCAGTAGTATAGTCGGCGCCGCCAATGAGCAGTTCTTC
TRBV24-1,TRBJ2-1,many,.,CATSDQGTSSEQFF,TGTGCCACCAGTGATCAGGGTACCAGCTCTGAGCAGTTCTTC
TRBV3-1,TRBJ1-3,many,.,CASSQDRGKVYGNTIYF,TGTGCCAGCAGCCAAGATCGGGGAAAGGTCTACGGAAACACCATATATTTT
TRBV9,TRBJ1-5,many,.,CASSVGPSNQPQHF,TGTGCCAGCAGCGTAGGTCCTAGCAATCAGCCCCAGCATTTT